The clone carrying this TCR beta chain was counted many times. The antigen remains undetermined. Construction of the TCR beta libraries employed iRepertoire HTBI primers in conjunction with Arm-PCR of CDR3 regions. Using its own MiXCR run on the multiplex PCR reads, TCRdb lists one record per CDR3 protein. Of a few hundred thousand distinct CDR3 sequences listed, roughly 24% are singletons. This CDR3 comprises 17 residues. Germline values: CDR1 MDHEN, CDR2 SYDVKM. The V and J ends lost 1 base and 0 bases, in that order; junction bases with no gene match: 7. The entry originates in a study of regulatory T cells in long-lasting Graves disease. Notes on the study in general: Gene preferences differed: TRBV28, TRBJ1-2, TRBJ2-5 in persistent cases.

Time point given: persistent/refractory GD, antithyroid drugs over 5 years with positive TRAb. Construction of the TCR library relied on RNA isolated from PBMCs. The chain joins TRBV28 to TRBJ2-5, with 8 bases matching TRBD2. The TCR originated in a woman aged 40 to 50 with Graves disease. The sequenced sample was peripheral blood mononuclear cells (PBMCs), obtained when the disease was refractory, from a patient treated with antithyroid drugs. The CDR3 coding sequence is TGTGCCAGCAGTTTATCGCCGGGAGGGGCGTACCAAGAGACCCAGTACTTC. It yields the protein CASSLSPGGAYQETQYF.